These 29 T cell receptor beta chains share one sample of origin, sequenced in a study of blood T cells in healthy people across ages. A second 7 to 11 cycle PCR used barcoded and J-beta primers. From the 5' RACE reads, TCRdb called clonotypes with MiXCR, one entry per CDR3 protein. In the table there are nearly 800,000 distinct CDR3 sequences, more than 55% of which are singletons. Material: blood. The receptors derive from a man aged 40-50 years in good health.

This clonotype was seen a few times. The V call is TRBV27, the J call TRBJ2-5; possible D gene TRBD2, 6 bases. The V end lost 5 bases, the J end lost 5 bases, and 18 bases lay between the germline ends. This CDR3 spans 15 amino acids. The germline V gene encodes CDR1 MNHEY and CDR2 SMNVEV (reference sequence). CDR3 DNA: TGTGCCAGCAGTGCTTATGGGGAGGCCCGGGAGACCCAGTACTTC. The encoded protein is CASSAYGEARETQYF.

Concerning this clonotype: A much larger clone sits a single nucleotide away, making a read error possible. The chain couples TRBV12-3 or TRBV12-4 to TRBJ2-7; D might be TRBD1 or TRBD2, each matching 5 bases. The CDR3 length is 14 residues. Between the trimmed V and J ends, which lost 5 bases and 2 bases, there was a span of 13 bases. CDR3 loop: CASSVSGSPYEQYF. The CDR3 DNA reads TGTGCCAGCAGTGTATCAGGGAGTCCCTACGAGCAGTACTTC.

This chain uses TRBV4-3 with TRBJ2-7; TRBD1 is a possible D gene (7 bases). Per the germline V gene, CDR1 is LGHNA and CDR2 is YSLEER. The V gene lost 0 bases and the J gene lost 4 bases, with 13 bases spanning the gap. The CDR3 totals 15 residues. CDR3 residues: CASSQDGGTAYEQYF. Written as DNA, the CDR3 is TGCGCCAGCAGCCAAGATGGGGGGACAGCGTACGAGCAGTACTTC.

This clonotype was observed a handful of times. J is TRBJ2-5 and V is TRBV10-3; TRBD2 might be the D (7 bases). CDR1 and CDR2 (germline): ENHRY, SYGVKD. Trimming took off 7 bases at V and 5 bases at J, with 14 bases between the two ends. The CDR3 totals 13 residues. Here the CDR3 DNA reads TGTGCCATCATGGCGGGGGCCGCGGAGACCCAGTACTTC. Residues: CAIMAGAAETQYF.

This clonotype was picked up one time. The chain recombines TRBV6-6 with TRBJ1-2; D unclear. V was shortened by 6 bases and J by 8 bases, with 16 bases between the two germline ends. The CDR3 is made up of 13 amino acids. CDR1 MNHNY and CDR2 SVGAGI come from the germline V gene (reference sequence). Written as DNA, the CDR3 is TGTGCCAGCAGCGTTGGAGAGATTTCGGGCTACACCTTC. Its translation: CASSVGEISGYTF.

In this sample, this clonotype turned up a few times. This chain joins TRBV6-5 and TRBJ1-1; 7 nucleotides line up with TRBD1. CDR1 is MNHEY and CDR2 is SVGAGI in the germline V gene. This CDR3 contains 14 residues. V lost 7 bases, J lost 3 bases, and 8 bases stayed unmatched. This chain's CDR3 is CASTQDRDHTEAFF. CDR3 nucleotide sequence: TGTGCCAGCACTCAAGACAGGGATCACACTGAAGCTTTCTTT.

The chain links TRBV28 to TRBJ2-6, with 8 bases that match TRBD1. There are 22 residues in the CDR3. Germline trimming cut 3 bases from V and 1 base from J; bases unmatched to any gene: 20. Germline loops: CDR1 MDHEN, CDR2 SYDVKM. The CDR3 reads CASSLRTGLAHQQLSGANVLTF. CDR3 bases: TGTGCCAGCAGTTTGCGGACAGGGTTGGCCCACCAACAACTATCTGGGGCCAACGTCCTGACTTTC.

The chain has TRBV4-1 and TRBJ2-1; the D gene is possibly TRBD1 (5 bases). The CDR3 covers 16 residues. Germline-derived CDR1 and CDR2 are MGHRA and YSYEKL. The germline V and J ends were trimmed by 4 bases and 2 bases, with 15 bases remaining between them. The CDR3 region is CASSLLQELTYNEQFF. The DNA of the CDR3 is TGCGCCAGCAGCCTGTTACAGGAGTTAACCTACAATGAGCAGTTCTTC.

V is TRBV3-1 and J is TRBJ2-2, with D possibly matching TRBD1 (5 bases). The CDR3 sequence is 12 residues long. Trimming took 0 bases from V and 16 from J, leaving 12 bases between them. Germline V CDR1 and CDR2: LGHDT, YNNKEL (reference sequence). In DNA, the CDR3 is TGTGCCAGCAGCCAAGATAGCAGGGAACGGTTTTTT. It codes for CASSQDSRERFF. Based on the CDR3 plus reference TRBV3-1 and TRBJ2-2, the full variable domain is DTAVSQTPKYLVTQMGNDKSIKCEQNLGHDTMYWYKQDSKKFLKIMFSYNNKELIINETVPNRFSPKSPDKAHLNLHINSLELGDSAVYFCASSQDSRERFFGEGSRLTVL.

This clonotype was counted only a few times. V gene TRBV7-2 combines with J gene TRBJ2-4; 8 bases align to TRBD2. Trimming removed 3 bases from V and 1 base from J; junction bases left unmatched: 2. CDR1 and CDR2 from the germline V gene are SGHTA and FQGNSA. The CDR3 totals 15 residues. For the CDR3, the DNA is TGTGCCAGCAGCTTGGCTAGCGGGGCCAAAAACATTCAGTACTTC. Its translation: CASSLASGAKNIQYF.

In its sample, this clonotype was seen once. The chain joins TRBV6-5 to TRBJ2-6; maybe TRBD1 (5 bases). Germline lookup yields CDR1 MNHEY and CDR2 SVGAGI. This CDR3 comprises 19 residues. V shed 2 bases and J shed 4 bases, with 21 bases lying between them. The CDR3 DNA follows: TGTGCCAGCAGTTACCGACAGACAGAGCCCTCCTCGGGGGCCAACGTCCTGACTTTC. Protein: CASSYRQTEPSSGANVLTF.

This sequence joins TRBV4-1 and TRBJ2-6; TRBD2 might be the D (6 bases). The CDR3 runs to 21 residues. The germline V and J ends were trimmed by 0 bases and 0 bases, with 21 bases remaining between them. Germline loops: CDR1 MGHRA, CDR2 YSYEKL. DNA for the CDR3: TGCGCCAGCAGCCAAGAGGCGGGAAACGTCCCGAGCAGCTCTGGGGCCAACGTCCTGACTTTC. It codes for CASSQEAGNVPSSSGANVLTF.

V gene TRBV4-2 combines with J gene TRBJ2-3; 9 bases are a match to TRBD2. J was trimmed by 4 bases and V by 3 bases; bases with no gene match: 8. The germline V gene has CDR1 LGHNA and CDR2 YNFKEQ. The CDR3 runs to 16 residues. CDR3 region: CASSQGGGARPDTQYF. The CDR3 region has the DNA TGTGCCAGCAGCCAGGGCGGGGGGGCCCGTCCAGATACGCAGTATTTT.

The rearrangement links TRBV20-1 to TRBJ2-2; 7 positions match TRBD2. Germline CDR1 reads DFQATT; CDR2 reads SNEGSKA (reference sequence). The CDR3 contains 15 residues. V was clipped by 1 base and J by 5 bases; unmatched bases: 7. In nucleotides, the CDR3 is TGCAGTGCTAGAGGACTAGCTATTACAACCGGGGAGCTGTTTTTT. Encoded protein: CSARGLAITTGELFF.

The CDR3 nucleotides are TGCAGTGCTAGTATGGTCACAGGCACAGATACGCAGTATTTT. This codes for CSASMVTGTDTQYF. The rearrangement links TRBV20-1 to TRBJ2-3; D ambiguous. CDR3 length: 14 amino acids. Germline-derived CDR1 and CDR2 are DFQATT and SNEGSKA (reference sequence). V was trimmed by 3 bases and J by 1 base, leaving 11 bases between them.

The rearrangement uses TRBV12-3 or TRBV12-4 and TRBJ1-5, with D unresolved. The length of the CDR3 is 12 residues. V lost 1 base to trimming and J lost 9 bases, with 7 bases between them. CDR3 amino acids: CASSLGLGPQHF. CDR3 DNA: TGTGCCAGCAGTTTAGGGCTCGGGCCCCAGCATTTT.

The rearrangement uses TRBV28 and TRBJ1-2; 7 nucleotides line up with TRBD1. The J segment lost 5 bases and the V segment lost 5 bases, leaving 11 bases of the junction unmatched. This CDR3 has 15 amino acids. Looked up from germline, CDR1 is MDHEN and CDR2 is SYDVKM. The CDR3 is CASSRYLDRVYGYTF. DNA of the CDR3: TGTGCCAGCAGTCGCTACCTCGACAGGGTGTATGGCTACACCTTC.

The CDR3 protein is CATSRDPPGRNYEQYF. CDR3 nucleotide sequence: TGTGCCACCAGCAGAGACCCTCCGGGGCGGAACTACGAGCAGTACTTC. J is TRBJ2-4 and V is TRBV15; the D gene could be TRBD1 or TRBD2 (5 bases each). Near its end, the DNA agrees better with TRBJ2-7, so the J call may be wrong. The CDR3 covers 16 residues. Germline V lookup: CDR1 LNHNV, CDR2 YYDKDF (reference sequence).

The V and J genes are TRBV20-1 and TRBJ2-4, with D possibly TRBD1 on 6 matching bases. CDR1 DFQATT and CDR2 SNEGSKA come from the germline V gene (reference sequence). Trimming took off 4 bases at V and 10 bases at J, with 17 bases between the two ends. This CDR3 region has 13 residues. Written as DNA, the CDR3 is TGCAGTGCTACCCGGGACAAATTACCGATTCAGTACTTC. The encoded protein is CSATRDKLPIQYF.

The rearrangement uses TRBV20-1 and TRBJ1-1; no definite D call. Germline CDR1 reads DFQATT; CDR2 reads SNEGSKA (reference sequence). V lost 2 bases and J 10 bases, leaving 14 bases between the germline ends. This CDR3 has 12 residues. This CDR3 is CSARMPTTAAFF. DNA of the CDR3: TGCAGTGCTAGAATGCCTACAACAGCAGCTTTCTTT.

A note on this clonotype: The junction departs from germline at one end; a sequencing error may be responsible. This sequence joins TRBV6-2 or TRBV6-3 and TRBJ2-1; D might be TRBD2 (6 bases). There are 12 residues in the CDR3. CDR1 is MNHEY and CDR2 is SVGEGT in the germline V gene. The CDR3 here is CASGTFTNEQLF. In DNA form, the CDR3 reads TGTGCCAGCGGGACTTTCACCAATGAGCAGCTCTTC.

The chain joins TRBV3-1 to TRBJ2-7; D call uncertain. Deletions cut 0 bases from V and 4 bases from J, with 13 bases between. The CDR3 sequence is 15 residues long. Looked up from germline, CDR1 is LGHDT and CDR2 is YNNKEL (reference sequence). The CDR3 spells CASSQDRGPQYEQYF. The CDR3 DNA reads as TGTGCCAGCAGCCAAGATCGTGGGCCTCAATACGAGCAGTACTTC.

The chain joins TRBV20-1 to TRBJ2-3; D might be TRBD2 (5 bases). V was trimmed by 5 bases and J by 3 bases, leaving 18 bases between them. The CDR3 runs to 15 residues. Germline CDR1 is DFQATT and CDR2 is SNEGSKA (reference sequence). As DNA, the CDR3 is TGCAGTGCTGGGAGTGAGGGCGAGAATACAGATACGCAGTATTTT. This codes for CSAGSEGENTDTQYF.

This clonotype was detected only once. The chain carries TRBV4-2 and TRBJ2-3, with 7 bases aligning to TRBD2. CDR1 is LGHNA, CDR2 YNFKEQ, per germline. Trimming cost V 3 bases and J 2 bases; bases outside gene matches: 11. There are 17 residues in the CDR3. In DNA form, the CDR3 reads TGTGCCAGCAGCCAGGGAGGGACGCCAGACTTCACAGATACGCAGTATTTT. Amino acid sequence: CASSQGGTPDFTDTQYF.

The count of this clonotype is one. V is TRBV29-1 and J is TRBJ1-2; tentative D call: TRBD1 (5 bases). V lost 6 bases and J lost 2, with 7 bases in between. The V gene's germline CDR1 is SQVTM and CDR2 ANQGSEA. CDR3 length: 11 residues. The CDR3 DNA reads as TGCAGCGTGGACAAGAACTATGGCTACACCTTC. The encoded protein is CSVDKNYGYTF. Drawing the rest from reference TRBV29-1 and TRBJ1-2, the complete variable domain is SAVISQKPSRDICQRGTSLTIQCQVDSQVTMMFWYRQQPGQSLTLIATANQGSEATYESGFVIDKFPISRPNLTFSTLTVSNMSPEDSSIYLCSVDKNYGYTFGSGTRLTVV.

This clonotype was observed a handful of times. The V gene is TRBV29-1, the J gene TRBJ1-6; 9 bases are a match to TRBD1. This CDR3 comprises 14 residues. V lost 7 bases, J lost 6 bases, and 7 bases stayed unmatched. Germline V CDR1 and CDR2: SQVTM, ANQGSEA. The CDR3 here is CSAQVDRGNSPLHF. The CDR3 DNA is TGCAGCGCGCAAGTGGACAGGGGTAATTCACCCCTCCACTTT.

This clonotype came up a few times. V and J are TRBV12-3 or TRBV12-4 and TRBJ1-2; D remains ambiguous. V shed 5 bases and J shed 4 bases, with 11 bases lying between them. This CDR3 comprises 13 residues. CDR3 sequence (DNA): TGTGCCAGCAGTCCCATGCGGTTCTATGGCTACACCTTC. The encoded protein is CASSPMRFYGYTF.

Only a few counts were recorded for this clonotype. J is TRBJ2-1 and V is TRBV7-2; D uncertain. Trimming removed 5 bases from V and 5 bases from J, with 13 bases in between. The V gene's germline CDR1 is SGHTA and CDR2 FQGNSA. This CDR3 spans 14 amino acids. CDR3 sequence (DNA): TGTGCCAGCAGCAATCTTAGGGAAAACAATGAGCAGTTCTTC. Translated, it gives CASSNLRENNEQFF.

This clonotype was counted only a few times. This chain joins TRBV2 and TRBJ2-3; D gene ambiguous. V was shortened by 1 base and J by 6 bases, with 8 bases between the two germline ends. The CDR3 sequence is 13 residues long. Germline V CDR1 and CDR2: SNHLY, FYNNEI. CDR3 sequence reads: CASSEERFDTQYF. In DNA, the CDR3 is TGTGCCAGCAGTGAAGAGCGTTTCGATACGCAGTATTTT.